The entry below gives a single T cell receptor (beta chain) sequence along with its context. Trimming stripped 1 base from V and 3 bases from J, with 9 bases between. CDR3 length equals 13 residues. CDR1 is GTSNPN, CDR2 SVGIG, per germline (reference sequence). Sequencing used immunoSEQ multiplex PCR; TCRdb keeps in-frame clones, though not all of them. The repertoire holds 170,000 or so clones, with over 85% as singletons. This record comes from a study of control samples from healthy donors and cancer patients. The receptor was isolated from a woman in her 40s in good health. Sample: blood. The V and J genes are TRBV30 and TRBJ1-1; D is unresolved. The CDR3 DNA is TGTGCCTGGAGTGGGCTACAGTACACTGAAGCTTTCTTT. Protein product: CAWSGLQYTEAFF.